This record covers a single T cell receptor (beta chain). This record comes from a study of human T cells and chemical hapten exposure. As to time point: patch test 3, about 24 weeks after DPC sensitization. Treatment meaning: therapeutic diphenylcyclopropenone sensitization with weekly scalp DPC. TCRdb called the RACE reads again in MiXCR, with one record for every CDR3 protein. Of about 160,000 distinct CDR3 sequences listed, about 30% are singletons. The sequence derives from a woman between 18 and 30 years old with alopecia areata. Some clones in this sample may be carry-over from other donors' samples. Specimen: whole blood, collected in connection with sensitization to the hapten diphenylcyclopropenone (DPC).

CDR3 sequence (DNA): TGTGCCATCCGACCTGGGACAGGCGACCAAGAGACCCAGTACTTC. Its translation is CAIRPGTGDQETQYF. The chain couples TRBV10-3 to TRBJ2-5; 8 bases fit TRBD1. From germline, CDR1 is ENHRY and CDR2 SYGVKD. Trimming cost V 8 bases and J 0 bases; bases outside gene matches: 8. CDR3 length: 15 residues.